This TCR beta chain is drawn from a study of cytomegalovirus exposure and HLA in healthy donors. Amplification used 60 Vbeta primers and 13 Jbeta primers. Per the original methods: Around 12 million of about 80 million unique TCR beta chains were shared, per a later count. The table came from immunoSEQ multiplex PCR; TCRdb's copy has only in-frame clones and leaves some out. That table gives V, J and clone size, and the DNA gave D and trimming. The sample has about 120,000 clones, around 69% seen once. This clone was seen only a few times. This clonotype was sampled from a man aged 50-60 years in good health and CMV-seropositive. The sample taken for sequencing was PBMCs.

The CDR3 DNA follows: TGTGCCAGCACCGAATGGGGGGATTGGCGCAATGAGCAGTTCTTC. Translation: CASTEWGDWRNEQFF. The rearrangement uses TRBV6-6 and TRBJ2-1, with D possibly TRBD2 on 6 matching bases. This CDR3 is built from 15 residues. Trimming pared 7 bases from V and 6 bases from J, leaving 19 bases between. In germline, CDR1 is MNHNY, CDR2 SVGAGI (reference sequence).